This paragraph covers one T cell receptor beta chain sequence. The data were taken from a study of ipilimumab plus nivolumab after autologous stem cell transplantation. Starting 14 to 28 days after autologous transplant, ipilimumab 1 mg/kg was given. Patients received nivolumab 3 mg/kg at weeks 1, 4, 7, 10, then fortnightly to week 26. Clones were sequenced by immunoSEQ multiplex PCR, and TCRdb holds only the in-frame ones, with some missing. The repertoire holds some 15,000 clones, with approximately 80% as singletons. This receptor was taken from a male donor with diffuse large B-cell lymphoma. The sample was PBMCs, taken in a trial of ipilimumab plus nivolumab as post-transplant consolidation.

The CDR3 here is CAWSVRLFAQLNTEAFF. The CDR3 DNA sequence: TGTGCCTGGAGTGTACGACTCTTCGCCCAACTTAACACTGAAGCTTTCTTT. V gene TRBV30 combines with J gene TRBJ1-1; unclear D gene. Trimming pared 0 bases from V and 2 bases from J, leaving 19 bases between. Germline CDR1 reads GTSNPN; CDR2 reads SVGIG (reference sequence). The CDR3 runs to 17 residues.